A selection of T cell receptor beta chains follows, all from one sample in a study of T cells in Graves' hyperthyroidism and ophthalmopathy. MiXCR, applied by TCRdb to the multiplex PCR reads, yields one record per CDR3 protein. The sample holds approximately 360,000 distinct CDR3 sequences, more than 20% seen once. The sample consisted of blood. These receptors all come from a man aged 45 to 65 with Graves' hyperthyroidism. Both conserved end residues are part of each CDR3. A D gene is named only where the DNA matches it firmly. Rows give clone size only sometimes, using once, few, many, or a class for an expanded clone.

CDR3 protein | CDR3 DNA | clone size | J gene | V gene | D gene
CASSWNQGFGEQFF | TGCGCCAGCAGCTGGAACCAGGGTTTCGGTGAGCAGTTCTTC | few | TRBJ2-1 | TRBV5-1 | -
CASSPRDTGELFF | TGTGCCAGCAGCCCTCGGGACACCGGGGAGCTGTTTTTT | many | TRBJ2-2 | TRBV3-1 | -
CASSLGGTSGYTF | TGTGCCAGCAGTTTAGGAGGGACATCTGGCTACACCTTC | - | TRBJ1-2 | TRBV27 | -
CSVEAISEAFF | TGCAGCGTTGAAGCGATCTCTGAAGCTTTCTTT | many | TRBJ1-1 | TRBV29-1 | -
CSVTGGGANVLTF | TGCAGCGTTACAGGAGGTGGGGCCAACGTCCTGACTTTC | - | TRBJ2-6 | TRBV29-1 | -
CSASDRSSGNTIYF | TGCAGTGCTAGCGACAGAAGCTCTGGAAACACCATATATTTT | once | TRBJ1-3 | TRBV20-1 | -
CASSFEPGTYGYTF | TGTGCCAGCAGTTTTGAACCAGGGACCTATGGCTACACCTTC | - | TRBJ1-2 | TRBV12-3/TRBV12-4 | -
CASSSRLAGDHGGELFF | TGTGCCAGCAGTTCCAGACTAGCGGGAGACCATGGCGGGGAGCTGTTTTTT | few | TRBJ2-2 | TRBV28 | TRBD2
CASSTGTGRNQPQHF | TGTGCCAGCAGCACCGGGACGGGAAGGAATCAGCCCCAGCATTTT | many | TRBJ1-5 | TRBV7-8 | -
CASSLGANIQYF | TGTGCCAGCAGCTTAGGAGCTAACATTCAGTACTTC | - | TRBJ2-4 | TRBV7-9 | -
CASSLRTSGDYNEQFF | TGTGCCAGCAGCCTTCGGACTAGCGGAGACTACAATGAGCAGTTCTTC | many | TRBJ2-1 | TRBV11-3 | TRBD2
CASSIPLAAHYGYTF | TGTGCCAGTAGTATTCCCCTGGCTGCTCACTATGGCTACACCTTC | once | TRBJ1-2 | TRBV19 | -
CASSEGPFGTDTQYF | TGTGCCAGCAGTGAAGGACCGTTCGGGACAGATACGCAGTATTTT | many | TRBJ2-3 | TRBV6-1 | -
CASSEGPTGISGNTIYF | TGTGCCAGCAGTGAAGGGCCGACAGGTATCTCTGGAAACACCATATATTTT | few | TRBJ1-3 | TRBV2 | -
CASSSAGGTDTQYF | TGTGCCAGCAGCTCAGCGGGAGGCACAGATACGCAGTATTTT | many | TRBJ2-3 | TRBV7-8 | TRBD2
CASSGSDFPSTDTQYF | TGTGCCAGCAGTGGGTCTGACTTCCCGAGCACAGATACGCAGTATTTT | - | TRBJ2-3 | TRBV6-1 | -
CASGLVRGENTEAFF | TGTGCTAGTGGTTTGGTACGGGGCGAGAACACTGAAGCTTTCTTT | - | TRBJ1-1 | TRBV12-5 | -
CASTFSGQASYEQYF | TGTGCCAGCACCTTCTCGGGACAGGCATCCTACGAGCAGTACTTC | many | TRBJ2-7 | TRBV2 | TRBD1
CASSLLLGDTGELFF | TGTGCCAGCAGCTTACTTCTTGGAGACACCGGGGAGCTGTTTTTT | many | TRBJ2-2 | TRBV11-2 | -
CASSGVVTDTQYF | TGTGCCAGCAGTGGTGTGGTGACAGATACGCAGTATTTT | many | TRBJ2-3 | TRBV12-3/TRBV12-4 | -
CASSPGQGLYGYTF | TGTGCCAGCTCACCGGGACAGGGGCTCTATGGCTACACCTTC | - | TRBJ1-2 | TRBV18 | TRBD1
CSVTVGVAKNIQYF | TGCAGCGTTACGGTCGGAGTAGCCAAAAACATTCAGTACTTC | - | TRBJ2-4 | TRBV29-1 | -
CASSLVDPGDTGELFF | TGTGCCAGCAGCTTAGTGGATCCAGGGGACACCGGGGAGCTGTTTTTT | once | TRBJ2-2 | TRBV11-2 | -
CASSRDTPYEQYF | TGTGCCAGCAGCCGGGACACACCCTACGAGCAGTACTTC | many | TRBJ2-7 | TRBV3-1 | -
CASSALGTTVYEQYF | TGTGCCAGCAGTGCCCTCGGGACTACTGTCTACGAGCAGTACTTC | few | TRBJ2-7 | TRBV2 | TRBD2
CASSQVHSPSSYNEQFF | TGTGCCAGCAGCCAAGTTCATTCCCCGAGCTCCTACAATGAGCAGTTCTTC | - | TRBJ2-1 | TRBV4-2 | -
CASSPSSGRTGELFF | TGTGCCAGCAGCCCATCTAGCGGGAGGACTGGGGAGCTGTTTTTT | - | TRBJ2-2 | TRBV7-2 | TRBD2
CSVEEPLAVRDTQYF | TGCAGCGTTGAAGAGCCGCTAGCGGTGAGAGATACGCAGTATTTT | few | TRBJ2-3 | TRBV29-1 | TRBD2
CASSGTGGNSPLHF | TGTGCCAGCAGCGGGACAGGGGGCAATTCACCCCTCCACTTT | few | TRBJ1-6 | TRBV2 | TRBD1
CASSIGRGTSFYNEQFF | TGTGCCAGCAGTATCGGTAGGGGGACTTCCTTCTACAATGAGCAGTTCTTC | many | TRBJ2-1 | TRBV27 | -
CASSLRNTDTQYF | TGTGCCAGCAGCTTAAGGAACACAGATACGCAGTATTTT | many | TRBJ2-3 | TRBV7-3 | -
CSALEAGTQYF | TGCAGTGCTCTCGAGGCGGGGACGCAGTATTTT | many | TRBJ2-3 | TRBV20-1 | -
CSAYEQGRVMGHGYTF | TGCAGTGCGTATGAACAGGGTCGTGTCATGGGGCATGGCTACACCTTC | few | TRBJ1-2 | TRBV20-1 | -
CASSNSGGSYEQYF | TGCGCCAGCAGCAACAGCGGGGGCTCCTACGAGCAGTACTTC | - | TRBJ2-7 | TRBV5-1 | TRBD2
CASRSGQGAVEAFF | TGCGCCAGCAGGTCGGGACAGGGGGCAGTTGAAGCTTTCTTT | few | TRBJ1-1 | TRBV5-1 | TRBD1
CASGLVSTSGRDTQYF | TGTGCTAGTGGTTTGGTATCAACTAGCGGGAGGGATACGCAGTATTTT | - | TRBJ2-3 | TRBV12-5 | TRBD2
CASSSGTQDSYEQYF | TGTGCCAGCAGCAGCGGGACGCAAGACTCCTACGAGCAGTACTTC | many | TRBJ2-7 | TRBV7-3 | TRBD2
CSVDSGSTADTQYF | TGCAGCGTTGATTCCGGGAGCACGGCAGATACGCAGTATTTT | - | TRBJ2-3 | TRBV29-1 | -
CASSFATRGGTQYF | TGTGCCAGCAGCTTCGCGACTAGGGGAGGGACCCAGTACTTC | - | TRBJ2-5 | TRBV7-3 | -
CASSSQGGTSHRNEQFF | TGTGCCAGCAGTTCCCAGGGGGGGACCTCGCATAGGAATGAGCAGTTCTTC | few | TRBJ2-1 | TRBV12-3/TRBV12-4 | -
CASSPDRSNGYTF | TGTGCCAGCTCACCAGACAGGTCTAATGGCTACACCTTC | - | TRBJ1-2 | TRBV18 | -
CASSGLAGGFTDTQYF | TGTGCCAGCAGCGGCCTAGCGGGAGGGTTCACAGATACGCAGTATTTT | few | TRBJ2-3 | TRBV9 | TRBD2
CASSLAQGGTGELFF | TGCGCCAGCAGCTTGGCGCAGGGGGGCACCGGGGAGCTGTTTTTT | - | TRBJ2-2 | TRBV5-1 | -